These 25 T cell receptor beta chains share one sample of origin, sequenced in a study of memory CD4+ T cells and cytomegalovirus serostatus. The table came from immunoSEQ multiplex PCR; TCRdb's copy has only in-frame clones and leaves some out. The table lists about 60,000 clones, 65% to 80% of them singletons. Single viable CD3+CD4+CD8-CD45RO+ cells were sorted as the memory CD4+ T cells. The sequencing sample was made of memory CD4+ T cells from blood. The receptors originated from an adult in good health and CMV-seronegative.

This sequence joins TRBV18 and TRBJ2-3; 9 positions match TRBD1. From germline, CDR1 is KGHSH and CDR2 LQKENI. The junction had 5 bases not matched to a gene; V was cut back by 6 bases and J by 4 bases. The CDR3 is made up of 14 amino acids. CDR3 protein: CASSETGGPDTQYF. The CDR3 coding sequence is TGTGCCAGCTCCGAGACAGGGGGGCCAGATACGCAGTATTTT.

The V and J genes are TRBV10-3 and TRBJ1-2, with no clear D. The CDR3 runs to 12 residues. From germline, CDR1 is ENHRY and CDR2 SYGVKD. The V end was cut by 8 bases, the J end by 7 bases, with 14 bases between. The CDR3 DNA follows: TGTGCCATCCGCCGTAAGGGCCTTGGCTACACCTTC. Amino acid sequence: CAIRRKGLGYTF.

The V gene is TRBV6-1, the J gene TRBJ1-2; D is perhaps TRBD1 (5 bases). The CDR3 is 15 residues long. V lost 7 bases and J lost 6, with 21 bases in between. Germline assignment: CDR1 MNHNS and CDR2 SASEGT. Here the CDR3 reads CASKARSGVGDGYTF. CDR3 DNA sequence: TGTGCCAGCAAGGCTAGGTCGGGGGTGGGTGATGGCTACACCTTC.

This clone came up once. V gene TRBV5-1 combines with J gene TRBJ2-1, with 8 bases matching TRBD2. The CDR3 is 14 amino acids. The germline gives CDR1 SGHRS, CDR2 YFSETQ. Trimming cost V 2 bases and J 5 bases; bases outside gene matches: 3. As DNA, the CDR3 is TGCGCCAGCAGCTTCAAAGCGGGGGACAATGAGCAGTTCTTC. Its protein product is CASSFKAGDNEQFF.

V gene TRBV7-3 combines with J gene TRBJ2-1, with D unresolved. The CDR3 totals 13 residues. Germline V gene lookup returns CDR1 SGHTA and CDR2 FQGTGA. The V end was cut by 1 base, the J end by 3 bases, with 4 bases between. The CDR3 region is CASSLSSYNEQFF. The CDR3 nucleotides are TGTGCCAGCAGCTTAAGTAGCTACAATGAGCAGTTCTTC.

The chain recombines TRBV29-1 with TRBJ2-7, with TRBD2 as a possible D gene (7 bases). V gave up 4 bases and J gave up 3 bases, with 13 bases separating them. CDR1 is SQVTM and CDR2 is ANQGSEA in the germline V gene. The CDR3 contains 13 residues. CDR3 region: CSVAGGRNYEQYF. CDR3 bases: TGCAGCGTTGCGGGGGGCCGGAACTACGAGCAGTACTTC.

The rearrangement joins TRBV27 to TRBJ1-5; D is ambiguous. Trimming pared 2 bases from V and 11 bases from J, leaving 19 bases between. This CDR3 spans 15 amino acids. Per the germline V gene, CDR1 is MNHEY and CDR2 is SMNVEV (reference sequence). The CDR3 loop reads CASSLRRTGVEAQHF. The CDR3 DNA follows: TGTGCCAGCAGTTTACGACGAACCGGGGTGGAGGCCCAGCATTTT.

The chain is built from TRBV7-2 and TRBJ2-3; D is undetermined. The V gene lost 3 bases and the J gene lost 5 bases, with 9 bases spanning the gap. The CDR3 extends over 13 amino acids. Germline lookup yields CDR1 SGHTA and CDR2 FQGNSA. This CDR3 is CASSFIAQDTQYF. The CDR3 DNA is TGTGCCAGCAGCTTCATAGCTCAAGATACGCAGTATTTT.

The V call is TRBV5-1, the J call TRBJ1-3, with D possibly being TRBD1 (6 bases). The CDR3 runs 18 residues. The V gene lost 4 bases and the J gene lost 2 bases, with 22 bases spanning the gap. Germline V gives CDR1 SGHRS, CDR2 YFSETQ. The CDR3, as DNA: TGCGCCAGCAGCCTGACCTACCAAAAGACAGGAGCTGGAAACACCATATATTTT. Its protein product is CASSLTYQKTGAGNTIYF.

This clone was picked up a small number of times. The chain is built from TRBV7-2 and TRBJ1-1; D gene unclear. This CDR3 contains 15 residues. V lost 1 base, J lost 4 bases, and 13 bases lay in between. The germline gives CDR1 SGHTA, CDR2 FQGNSA. DNA of the CDR3: TGTGCCAGCAGCTTAGTAAGGGCCAGGACCACTGAAGCTTTCTTT. This encodes CASSLVRARTTEAFF.

This chain connects TRBV6-1 to TRBJ1-1, with D tentatively TRBD1 (5 bases). Deletions cut 6 bases from V and 4 bases from J, with 12 bases between. CDR1 is MNHNS and CDR2 is SASEGT in the germline V gene. This CDR3 comprises 13 residues. The DNA of the CDR3 is TGTGCCAGCAGCACAGCCCAGGGCACTGAAGCTTTCTTT. The encoded protein is CASSTAQGTEAFF.

The chain couples TRBV18 to TRBJ1-6; 10 bases match TRBD1. V gave up 2 bases and J gave up 9 bases; unmatched junction bases: 10. This CDR3 contains 17 residues. From germline, CDR1 is KGHSH and CDR2 LQKENI. CDR3 in DNA: TGTGCCAGCTCACCATTCGCCGGGACAGGGGCTACTTCACCCCTCCACTTT. Its translation is CASSPFAGTGATSPLHF.

This clone came up a few times. The gene calls are TRBV2 and TRBJ2-1, with 7 bases aligning to TRBD2. The CDR3 spans 14 residues. Germline lookup yields CDR1 SNHLY and CDR2 FYNNEI. V dropped 5 bases and J dropped 6; count of bases not matched to a gene: 7. In DNA, the CDR3 is TGTGCCAGCAGTATCAGCGGGATTAGCAATGAGCAGTTCTTC. Its protein is CASSISGISNEQFF. The whole variable domain, remainder taken from reference TRBV2 and TRBJ2-1, is EPEVTQTPSHQVTQMGQEVILRCVPISNHLYFYWYRQILGQKVEFLVSFYNNEISEKSEIFDDQFSVERPDGSNFTLKIRSTKLEDSAMYFCASSISGISNEQFFGPGTRLTVL.

The rearrangement uses TRBV4-1 and TRBJ1-2, with D uncertain. From germline, CDR1 is MGHRA and CDR2 YSYEKL. The V end was cut by 1 base, the J end by 4 bases, with 10 bases between. The CDR3 length is 14 residues. CDR3 loop: CASSQVPRAYGYTF. CDR3 DNA sequence: TGCGCCAGCAGCCAAGTGCCCCGCGCCTATGGCTACACCTTC.

The V call is TRBV19, the J call TRBJ1-1; TRBD1 aligns across 7 bases. This CDR3 has 16 amino acids. CDR1 and CDR2 from the germline V gene are LNHDA and SQIVND (reference sequence). The junction had 5 bases not matched to a gene; V was cut back by 1 base and J by 0 bases. CDR3 loop: CASSIGGGTVNTEAFF. The CDR3, as DNA: TGTGCCAGTAGTATAGGAGGGGGCACAGTGAACACTGAAGCTTTCTTT.

The chain uses TRBV2 and TRBJ2-3; D remains ambiguous. The germline CDR1 and CDR2 sequences are SNHLY and FYNNEI. CDR3 length equals 16 residues. Between the trimmed V and J ends, which lost 6 bases and 3 bases, there was a span of 19 bases. The CDR3 loop reads CASRKTQAIITDTQYF. In DNA, the CDR3 is TGTGCCAGCAGAAAGACCCAAGCTATTATAACAGATACGCAGTATTTT.

The chain links TRBV30 to TRBJ1-2; D perhaps matches TRBD1 (5 bases). The CDR3 consists of 17 residues. V was shortened by 2 bases and J by 3 bases, with 22 bases between the two germline ends. CDR1 GTSNPN and CDR2 SVGIG come from the germline V gene (reference sequence). This chain's CDR3 is CAWSTMSWDSYHYGYTF. The CDR3 DNA follows: TGTGCCTGGAGTACCATGTCCTGGGACTCGTACCACTATGGCTACACCTTC.

Remarks on this clone: Other DNA sequences from this sample encode an identical CDR3 as well. The rearrangement joins TRBV2 to TRBJ1-5; TRBD1 is a possible D gene (5 bases). The germline CDR1 and CDR2 sequences are SNHLY and FYNNEI. Trimming pared 0 bases from V and 9 bases from J, leaving 18 bases between. This CDR3 spans 16 amino acids. The CDR3, as DNA: TGTGCCAGCAGTGAAGCGGTGTCAGGACTTGGGACGCCCCAGCATTTT. Amino acids: CASSEAVSGLGTPQHF.

The chain is built from TRBV15 and TRBJ1-5, with 7 bases lining up with TRBD1. J was trimmed by 6 bases and V by 5 bases; bases with no gene match: 7. The CDR3 has 14 residues. CDR1 and CDR2 (germline): LNHNV, YYDKDF (reference sequence). CDR3 sequence: CATSSTGESQPQHF. For the CDR3, the DNA is TGTGCCACCAGCTCTACAGGGGAAAGTCAGCCCCAGCATTTT.

The chain is built from TRBV28 and TRBJ2-7; a weak D match, TRBD2 (5 bases). The V end lost 7 bases, the J end lost 7 bases, and 20 bases lay between the germline ends. The CDR3 loop spans 14 amino acids. Germline assignment: CDR1 MDHEN and CDR2 SYDVKM. CDR3 bases: TGTGCCAGCACCCTTGGAGGTCGAGCGCGGGAGCAGTACTTC. This codes for CASTLGGRAREQYF.

V gene TRBV11-2 combines with J gene TRBJ2-1, with D possibly being TRBD1 (5 bases). Trimming removed 3 bases at V and 2 bases at J, with 20 bases between. This CDR3 is 18 amino acids long. From germline, CDR1 is SGHAT and CDR2 FQNNGV. The CDR3 sequence is CASSLDIGSGITYNEQFF. CDR3 DNA sequence: TGTGCCAGCAGCTTGGATATTGGATCAGGGATCACCTACAATGAGCAGTTCTTC. Using reference TRBV11-2 and TRBJ2-1 for the parts outside the CDR3, the full variable domain is EAGVAQSPRYKIIEKRQSVAFWCNPISGHATLYWYQQILGQGPKLLIQFQNNGVVDDSQLPKDRFSAERLKGVDSTLKIQPAKLEDSAVYLCASSLDIGSGITYNEQFFGPGTRLTVL.

V and J are TRBV19 and TRBJ1-5; TRBD1 agrees at 7 bases. The germline CDR1 and CDR2 sequences are LNHDA and SQIVND (reference sequence). The CDR3 runs 13 residues. V trimming: 6 bases; J trimming: 7 bases; junction bases outside the gene matches: 6. The CDR3 DNA follows: TGTGCCAGTAGAGACAGGGCCGGGCAGCCCCAGCATTTT. The encoded protein is CASRDRAGQPQHF. The complete variable domain, with remaining parts taken from reference TRBV19 and TRBJ1-5, reads DGGITQSPKYLFRKEGQNVTLSCEQNLNHDAMYWYRQDPGQGLRLIYYSQIVNDFQKGDIAEGYSVSREKKESFPLTVTSAQKNPTAFYLCASRDRAGQPQHFGDGTRLSIL.

The CDR3 here is CASSTFTGPYEQYF. The CDR3 region has the DNA TGCGCCAGCAGCACGTTCACCGGGCCCTACGAGCAGTACTTC. The J gene is TRBJ2-7, the V gene TRBV5-1; D call uncertain. CDR1 SGHRS and CDR2 YFSETQ come from the germline V gene. V was cut by 4 bases and J by 2 bases, with 13 bases left in between. This CDR3 comprises 14 residues.

The CDR3 coding sequence is TGTGCCAGCAGTTTTAATGGAGTCGTGGGCTATGGCTACACCTTC. It is translated as CASSFNGVVGYGYTF. The chain employs TRBV2 and TRBJ1-2; D remains unclear. The CDR3 has 15 amino acids. V shed 5 bases and J shed 4 bases, with 17 bases lying between them. Per germline, CDR1 SNHLY and CDR2 FYNNEI.

The chain is built from TRBV4-1 and TRBJ2-6; D unresolved. The CDR3 runs 16 residues. V was cut by 1 base and J by 0 bases, with 7 bases left in between. Germline CDR1 is MGHRA and CDR2 is YSYEKL. CDR3 region: CASSQGVGSGANVLTF. The DNA for the CDR3 is TGCGCCAGCAGCCAAGGGGTCGGCTCTGGGGCCAACGTCCTGACTTTC.